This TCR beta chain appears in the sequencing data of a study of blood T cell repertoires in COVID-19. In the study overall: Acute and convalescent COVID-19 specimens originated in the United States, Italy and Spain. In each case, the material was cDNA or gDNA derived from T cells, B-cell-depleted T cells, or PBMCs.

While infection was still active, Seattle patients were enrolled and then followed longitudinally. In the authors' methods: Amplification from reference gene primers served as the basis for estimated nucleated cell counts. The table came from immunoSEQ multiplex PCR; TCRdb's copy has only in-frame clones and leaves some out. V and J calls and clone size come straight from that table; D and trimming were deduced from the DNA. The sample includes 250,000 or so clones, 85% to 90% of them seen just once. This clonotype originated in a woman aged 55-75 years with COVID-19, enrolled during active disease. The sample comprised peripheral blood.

CDR3 protein: CASSLGGGGGGNQPQHF. The CDR3 DNA follows: TGTGCCAGCAGCTTGGGGGGCGGAGGGGGCGGCAATCAGCCCCAGCATTTT. V gene TRBV5-5 combines with J gene TRBJ1-5; 7 bases are shared with TRBD1. Unmatched junction bases numbered 8, after V lost 0 bases and J lost 2 bases. CDR3 size: 17 residues. The germline V gene has CDR1 SGHKS and CDR2 YYEKEE (reference sequence).